These T cell receptor beta chains were read from a single sample in a study of identical twins. TCRdb reprocessed the 5' RACE reads with MiXCR, giving one entry per CDR3 protein. The table includes approximately 220,000 distinct CDR3 sequences, roughly 7.5% detected once. Separately, the same data were catalogued under a study of yellow fever vaccine responses in identical twins.

Specimen: memory (CD45RO+) T cells sorted from blood. Every receptor here comes from a woman younger than 35 in good health. The CDR3 runs from the conserved cysteine through the conserved F or W.

TRBV12-3/TRBV12-4 CACSLTNYEQYF
TRBV5-4 CASSSPPPGLTEAFF
TRBV12-3/TRBV12-4 CASSTPTGSSEKLFF
TRBV2 CASSTQAGQETQYF
TRBV16 CASSQSNRDYQPQHF
TRBV9 CASSVGISDYTDTQYF
TRBV5-1 CASSLVGSGAKNIQYF
TRBV20-1 CSARDYQRGSYEQYF
TRBV10-2 CASLDRQTYEQYF
TRBV5-1 CASSSDGPAYNEQFF
TRBV20-1 CRTSGSGTDTQYF
TRBV28 CASSPRAVPDTQYF
TRBV28 CASSLSGQGFSGELFF
TRBV7-9 CASSFGGKNEKLFF
TRBV24-1 CATSELDRARGDTQYF
TRBV20-1 CSAREGRTSSYNEQFF
TRBV10-2 CASRIGGDTQYF
TRBV4-2 CASSRAGQGASDEQYF
TRBV7-2 CASSRSPLWGELFF
TRBV3-1 CASSQGTGSNSPLHF